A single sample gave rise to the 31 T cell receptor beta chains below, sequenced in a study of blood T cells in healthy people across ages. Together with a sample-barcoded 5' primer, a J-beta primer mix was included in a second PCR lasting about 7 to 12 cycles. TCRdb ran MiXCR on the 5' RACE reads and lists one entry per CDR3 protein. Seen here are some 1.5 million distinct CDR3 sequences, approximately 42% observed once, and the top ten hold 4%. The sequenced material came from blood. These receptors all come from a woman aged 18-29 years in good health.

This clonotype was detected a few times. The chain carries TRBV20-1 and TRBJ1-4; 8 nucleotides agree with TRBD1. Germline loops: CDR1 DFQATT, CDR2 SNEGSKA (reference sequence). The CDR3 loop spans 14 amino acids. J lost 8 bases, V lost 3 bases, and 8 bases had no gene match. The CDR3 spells CSASNPTGGEKLFF. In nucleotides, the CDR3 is TGCAGTGCTAGTAATCCCACAGGGGGGGAAAAACTGTTTTTT.

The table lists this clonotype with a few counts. CDR3 DNA sequence: TGCGCCAGCAGCCAAGCCGACAGGGCCTTCTATGGCTACACCTTC. Translated, it gives CASSQADRAFYGYTF. The rearrangement uses TRBV4-1 and TRBJ1-2; 7 nucleotides line up with TRBD1. V shed 1 base, J shed 4 bases, and the junction held 6 bases outside the gene matches. This CDR3 is 15 amino acids long. CDR1 is MGHRA and CDR2 is YSYEKL in the germline V gene.

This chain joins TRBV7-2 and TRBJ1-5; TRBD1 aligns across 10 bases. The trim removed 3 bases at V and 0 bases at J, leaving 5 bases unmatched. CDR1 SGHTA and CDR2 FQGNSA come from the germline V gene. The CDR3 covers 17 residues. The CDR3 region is CTSSFVGTGVSNQPQHF. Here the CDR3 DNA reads TGTACCAGCAGCTTCGTAGGGACAGGGGTTAGCAATCAGCCCCAGCATTTT.

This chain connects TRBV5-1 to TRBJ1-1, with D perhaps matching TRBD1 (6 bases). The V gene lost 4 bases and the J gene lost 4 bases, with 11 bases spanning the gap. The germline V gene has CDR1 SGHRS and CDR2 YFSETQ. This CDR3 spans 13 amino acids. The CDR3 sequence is CASSGGGTTEAFF. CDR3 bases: TGCGCCAGCAGCGGAGGGGGTACCACTGAAGCTTTCTTT. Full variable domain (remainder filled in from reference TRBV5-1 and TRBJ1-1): KAGVTQTPRYLIKTRGQQVTLSCSPISGHRSVSWYQQTPGQGLQFLFEYFSETQRNKGNFPGRFSGRQFSNSRSEMNVSTLELGDSALYLCASSGGGTTEAFFGQGTRLTVV.

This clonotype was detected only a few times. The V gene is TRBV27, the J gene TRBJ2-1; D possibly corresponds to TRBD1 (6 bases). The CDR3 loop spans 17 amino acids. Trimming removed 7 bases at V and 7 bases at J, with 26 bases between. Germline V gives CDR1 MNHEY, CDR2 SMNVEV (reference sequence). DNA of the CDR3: TGTGCCAGCAACTTAAGGCTGGGGGCCACTTCGAGTAATGAGCAGTTCTTC. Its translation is CASNLRLGATSSNEQFF.

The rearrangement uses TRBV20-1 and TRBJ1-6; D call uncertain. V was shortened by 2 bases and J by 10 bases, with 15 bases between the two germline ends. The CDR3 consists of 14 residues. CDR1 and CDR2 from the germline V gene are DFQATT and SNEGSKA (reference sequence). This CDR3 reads CSARSGVEWSPLHF. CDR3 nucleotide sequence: TGCAGTGCTAGATCGGGCGTCGAGTGGTCACCCCTCCACTTT.

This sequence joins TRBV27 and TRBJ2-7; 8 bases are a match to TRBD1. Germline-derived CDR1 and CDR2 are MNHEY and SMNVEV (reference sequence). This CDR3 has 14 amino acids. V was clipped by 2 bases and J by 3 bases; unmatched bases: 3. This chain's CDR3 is CASSLQGQVYEQYF. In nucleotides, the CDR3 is TGTGCCAGCAGTTTACAGGGACAGGTCTACGAGCAGTACTTC.

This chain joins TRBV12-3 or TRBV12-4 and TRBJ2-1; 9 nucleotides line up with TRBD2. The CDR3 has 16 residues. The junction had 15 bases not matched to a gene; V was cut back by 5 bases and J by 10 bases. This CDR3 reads CASSRTRTSVKGEQFF. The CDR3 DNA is TGTGCCAGCAGTAGGACCCGGACTAGCGTGAAAGGGGAGCAGTTCTTC.

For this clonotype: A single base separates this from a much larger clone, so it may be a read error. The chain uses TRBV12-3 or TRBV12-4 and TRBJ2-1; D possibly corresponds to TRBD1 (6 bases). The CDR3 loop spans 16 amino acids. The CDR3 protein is CVSSPVGTWGHNEQFF. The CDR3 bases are TGTGTCAGCAGTCCCGTTGGGACATGGGGGCACAATGAGCAGTTCTTC.

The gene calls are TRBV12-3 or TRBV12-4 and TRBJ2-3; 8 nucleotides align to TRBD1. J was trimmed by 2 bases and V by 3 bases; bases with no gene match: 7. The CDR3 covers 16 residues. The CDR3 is CASSLTRGRLTDTQYF. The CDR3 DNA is TGTGCCAGCAGTTTGACCAGGGGGCGGCTCACAGATACGCAGTATTTT.

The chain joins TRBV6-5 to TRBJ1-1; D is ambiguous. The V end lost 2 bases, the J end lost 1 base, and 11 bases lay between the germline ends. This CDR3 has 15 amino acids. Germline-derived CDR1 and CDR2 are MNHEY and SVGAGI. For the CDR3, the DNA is TGTGCCAGCAGTTACGACCCCCGACGGAACACTGAAGCTTTCTTT. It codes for CASSYDPRRNTEAFF.

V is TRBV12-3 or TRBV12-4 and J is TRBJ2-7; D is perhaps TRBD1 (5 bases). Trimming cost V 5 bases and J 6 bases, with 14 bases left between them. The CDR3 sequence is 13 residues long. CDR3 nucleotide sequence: TGTGCCAGCAGTACCAGGGTGATCTCCGAGCAGTACTTC. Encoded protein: CASSTRVISEQYF.

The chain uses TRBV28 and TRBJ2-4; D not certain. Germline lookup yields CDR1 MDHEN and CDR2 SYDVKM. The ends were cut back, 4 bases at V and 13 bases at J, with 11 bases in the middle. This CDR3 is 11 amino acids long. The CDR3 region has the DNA TGTGCCAGCAGTTCCCCTCTTAAGCAGTACTTC. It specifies CASSSPLKQYF.

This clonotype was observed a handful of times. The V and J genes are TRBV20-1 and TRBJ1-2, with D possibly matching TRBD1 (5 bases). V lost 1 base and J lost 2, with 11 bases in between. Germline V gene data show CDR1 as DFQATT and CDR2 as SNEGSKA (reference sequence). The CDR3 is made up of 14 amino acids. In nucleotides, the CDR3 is TGCAGTGCTAGAGGGGGCAGTGAAAACTATGGCTACACCTTC. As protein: CSARGGSENYGYTF.

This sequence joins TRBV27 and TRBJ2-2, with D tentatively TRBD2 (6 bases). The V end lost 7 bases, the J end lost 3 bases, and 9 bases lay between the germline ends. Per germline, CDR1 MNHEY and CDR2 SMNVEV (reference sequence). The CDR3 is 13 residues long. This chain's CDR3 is CASNGGYTGELFF. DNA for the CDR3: TGTGCCAGCAATGGGGGGTACACCGGGGAGCTGTTTTTT.

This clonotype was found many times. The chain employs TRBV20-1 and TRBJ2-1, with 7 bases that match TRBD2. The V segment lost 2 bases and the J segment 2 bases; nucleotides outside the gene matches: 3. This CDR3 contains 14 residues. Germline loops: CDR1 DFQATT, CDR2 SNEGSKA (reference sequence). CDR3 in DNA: TGCAGTGCTAGACCGGGGACTACCTACAATGAGCAGTTCTTC. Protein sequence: CSARPGTTYNEQFF.

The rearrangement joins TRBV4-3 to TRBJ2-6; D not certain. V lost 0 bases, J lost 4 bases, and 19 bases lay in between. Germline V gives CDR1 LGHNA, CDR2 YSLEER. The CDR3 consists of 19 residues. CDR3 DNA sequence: TGCGCCAGCAGCCAAGAGGTCCGACAAGGAAGGGTAGGGGCCAACGTCCTGACTTTC. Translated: CASSQEVRQGRVGANVLTF.

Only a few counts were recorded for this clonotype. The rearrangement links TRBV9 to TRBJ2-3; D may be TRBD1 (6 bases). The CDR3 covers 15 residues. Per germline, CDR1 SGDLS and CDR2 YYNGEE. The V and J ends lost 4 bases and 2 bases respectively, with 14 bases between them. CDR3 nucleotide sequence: TGTGCCAGCAGCCTTCAGACAGGAAACACAGATACGCAGTATTTT. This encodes CASSLQTGNTDTQYF.

CDR3 sequence: CSATGLAYTDTQYF. The CDR3 DNA reads TGCAGTGCGACGGGACTAGCCTACACAGATACGCAGTATTTT. The rearrangement uses TRBV20-1 and TRBJ2-3; 9 positions match TRBD2. The CDR3 extends over 14 amino acids. Trimming removed 6 bases from V and 2 bases from J; junction bases left unmatched: 6. The germline CDR1 and CDR2 sequences are DFQATT and SNEGSKA (reference sequence).

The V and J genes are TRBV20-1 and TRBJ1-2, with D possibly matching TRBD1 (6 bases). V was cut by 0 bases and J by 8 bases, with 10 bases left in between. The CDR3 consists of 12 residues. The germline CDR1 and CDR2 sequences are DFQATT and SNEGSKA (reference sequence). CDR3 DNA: TGCAGTGCTAGAGAACAGGGTGAGGGCTACACCTTC. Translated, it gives CSAREQGEGYTF.

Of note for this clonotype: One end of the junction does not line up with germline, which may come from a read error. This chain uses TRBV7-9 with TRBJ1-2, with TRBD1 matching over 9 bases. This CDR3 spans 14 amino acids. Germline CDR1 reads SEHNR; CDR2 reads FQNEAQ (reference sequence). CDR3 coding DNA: TGTGCCAGCAGTTCCGGACAGGGGAACTCTGGCTACACCTTC. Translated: CASSSGQGNSGYTF.

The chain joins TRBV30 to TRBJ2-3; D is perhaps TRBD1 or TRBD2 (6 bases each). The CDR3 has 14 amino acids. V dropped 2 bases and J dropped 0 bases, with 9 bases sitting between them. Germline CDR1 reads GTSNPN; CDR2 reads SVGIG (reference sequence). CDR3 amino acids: CAWSQGTSTDTQYF. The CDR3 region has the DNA TGTGCCTGGAGTCAGGGGACTAGCACAGATACGCAGTATTTT.

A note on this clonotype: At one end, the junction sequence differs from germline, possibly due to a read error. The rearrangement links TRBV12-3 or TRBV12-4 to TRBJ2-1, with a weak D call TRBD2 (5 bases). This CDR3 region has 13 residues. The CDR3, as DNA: TGTGCCGGCAGTTTAAGGAGGATAGATGAGCAGTTCTTC. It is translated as CAGSLRRIDEQFF.

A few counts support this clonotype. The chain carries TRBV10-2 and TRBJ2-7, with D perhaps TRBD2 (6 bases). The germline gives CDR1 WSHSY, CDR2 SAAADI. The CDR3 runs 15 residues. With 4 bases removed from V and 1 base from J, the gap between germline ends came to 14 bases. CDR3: CASSGPDGGSYEQYF. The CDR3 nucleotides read TGCGCCAGCAGTGGACCGGACGGGGGTTCCTACGAGCAGTACTTC.

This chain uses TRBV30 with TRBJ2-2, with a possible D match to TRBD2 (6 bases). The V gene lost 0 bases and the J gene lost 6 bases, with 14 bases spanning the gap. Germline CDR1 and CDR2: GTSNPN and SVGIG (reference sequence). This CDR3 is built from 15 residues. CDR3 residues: CAWSVAGQRAGELFF. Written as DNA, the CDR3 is TGTGCCTGGAGTGTCGCGGGCCAGCGGGCCGGGGAGCTGTTTTTT.

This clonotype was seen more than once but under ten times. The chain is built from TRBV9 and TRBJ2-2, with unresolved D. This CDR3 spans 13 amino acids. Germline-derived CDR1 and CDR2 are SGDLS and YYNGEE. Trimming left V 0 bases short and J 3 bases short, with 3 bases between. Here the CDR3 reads CASSVVHTGELFF. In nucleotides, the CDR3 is TGTGCCAGCAGCGTAGTCCACACCGGGGAGCTGTTTTTT.

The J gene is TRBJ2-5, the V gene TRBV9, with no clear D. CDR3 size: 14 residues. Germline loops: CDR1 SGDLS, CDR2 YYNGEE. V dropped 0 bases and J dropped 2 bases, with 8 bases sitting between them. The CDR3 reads CASSVDVRQETQYF. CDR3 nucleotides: TGTGCCAGCAGCGTAGATGTCAGACAAGAGACCCAGTACTTC. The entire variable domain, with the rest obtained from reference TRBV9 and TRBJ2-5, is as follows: DSGVTQTPKHLITATGQRVTLRCSPRSGDLSVYWYQQSLDQGLQFLIQYYNGEERAKGNILERFSAQQFPDLHSELNLSSLELGDSALYFCASSVDVRQETQYFGPGTRLLVL.

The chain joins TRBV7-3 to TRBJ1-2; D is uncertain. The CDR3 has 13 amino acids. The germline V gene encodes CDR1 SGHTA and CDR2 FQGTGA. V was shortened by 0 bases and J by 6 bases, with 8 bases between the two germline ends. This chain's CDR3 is CASSLTYGHGYTF. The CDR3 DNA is TGTGCCAGCAGCTTAACCTACGGACATGGCTACACCTTC.

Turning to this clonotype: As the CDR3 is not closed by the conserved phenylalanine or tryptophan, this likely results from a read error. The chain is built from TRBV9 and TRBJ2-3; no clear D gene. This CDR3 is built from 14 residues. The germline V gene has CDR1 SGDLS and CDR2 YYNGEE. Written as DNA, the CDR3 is TGTGCCAGCAGTGTAGCTCCGGGCACAGATACGCAGTATTTG. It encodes CASSVAPGTDTQYL.

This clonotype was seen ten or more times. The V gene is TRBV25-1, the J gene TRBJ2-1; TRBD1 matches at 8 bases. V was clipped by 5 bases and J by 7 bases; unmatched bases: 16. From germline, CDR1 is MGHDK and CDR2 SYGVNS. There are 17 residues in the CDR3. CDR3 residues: CASSSDRGDTVRNEQFF. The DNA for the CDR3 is TGTGCCAGCAGTAGTGACAGGGGAGATACGGTTCGGAATGAGCAGTTCTTC.

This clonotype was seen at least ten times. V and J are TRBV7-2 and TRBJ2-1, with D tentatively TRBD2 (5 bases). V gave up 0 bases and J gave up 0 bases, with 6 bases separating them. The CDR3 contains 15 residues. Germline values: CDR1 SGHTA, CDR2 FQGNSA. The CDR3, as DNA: TGTGCCAGCAGCTTAGCCGGGGACTCCTACAATGAGCAGTTCTTC. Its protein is CASSLAGDSYNEQFF.